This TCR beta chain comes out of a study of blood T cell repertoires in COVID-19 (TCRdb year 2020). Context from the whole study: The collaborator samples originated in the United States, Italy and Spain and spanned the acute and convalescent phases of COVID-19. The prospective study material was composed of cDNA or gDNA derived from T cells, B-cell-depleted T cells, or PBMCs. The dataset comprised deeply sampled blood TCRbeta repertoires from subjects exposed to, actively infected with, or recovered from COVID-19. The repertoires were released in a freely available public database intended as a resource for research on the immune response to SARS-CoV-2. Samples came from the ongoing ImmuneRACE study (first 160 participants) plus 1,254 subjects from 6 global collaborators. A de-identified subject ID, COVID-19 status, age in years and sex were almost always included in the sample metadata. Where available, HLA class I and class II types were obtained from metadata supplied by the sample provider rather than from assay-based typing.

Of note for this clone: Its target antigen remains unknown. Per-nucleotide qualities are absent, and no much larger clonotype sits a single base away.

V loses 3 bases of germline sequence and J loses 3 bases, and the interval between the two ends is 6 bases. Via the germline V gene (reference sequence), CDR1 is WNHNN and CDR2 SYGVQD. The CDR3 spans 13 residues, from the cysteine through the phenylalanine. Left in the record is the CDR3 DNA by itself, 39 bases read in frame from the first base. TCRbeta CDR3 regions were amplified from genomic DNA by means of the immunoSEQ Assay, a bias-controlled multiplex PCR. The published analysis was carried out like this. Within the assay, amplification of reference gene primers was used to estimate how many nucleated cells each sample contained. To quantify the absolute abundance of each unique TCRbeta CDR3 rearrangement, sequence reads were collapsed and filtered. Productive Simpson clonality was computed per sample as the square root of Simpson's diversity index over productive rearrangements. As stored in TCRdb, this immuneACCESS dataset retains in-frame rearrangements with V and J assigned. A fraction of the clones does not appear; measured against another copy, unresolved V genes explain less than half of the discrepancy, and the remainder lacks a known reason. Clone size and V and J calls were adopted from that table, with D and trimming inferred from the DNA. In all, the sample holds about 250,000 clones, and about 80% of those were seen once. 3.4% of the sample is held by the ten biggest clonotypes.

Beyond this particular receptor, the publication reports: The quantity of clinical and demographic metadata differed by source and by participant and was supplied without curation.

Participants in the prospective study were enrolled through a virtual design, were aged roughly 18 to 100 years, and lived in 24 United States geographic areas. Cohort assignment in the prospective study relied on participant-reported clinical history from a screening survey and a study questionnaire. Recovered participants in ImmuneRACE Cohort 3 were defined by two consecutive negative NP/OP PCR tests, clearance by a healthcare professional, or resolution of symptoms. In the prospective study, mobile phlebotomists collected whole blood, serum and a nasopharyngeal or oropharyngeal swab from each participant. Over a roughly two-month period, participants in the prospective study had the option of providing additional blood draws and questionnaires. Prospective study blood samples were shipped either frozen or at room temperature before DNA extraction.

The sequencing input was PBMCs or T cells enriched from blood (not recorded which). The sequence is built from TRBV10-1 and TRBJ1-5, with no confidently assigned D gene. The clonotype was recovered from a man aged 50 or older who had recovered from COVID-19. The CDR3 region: CASSDGPNQPQHF. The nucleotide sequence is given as TGCGCCAGCAGTGATGGCCCCAATCAGCCCCAGCATTTT.